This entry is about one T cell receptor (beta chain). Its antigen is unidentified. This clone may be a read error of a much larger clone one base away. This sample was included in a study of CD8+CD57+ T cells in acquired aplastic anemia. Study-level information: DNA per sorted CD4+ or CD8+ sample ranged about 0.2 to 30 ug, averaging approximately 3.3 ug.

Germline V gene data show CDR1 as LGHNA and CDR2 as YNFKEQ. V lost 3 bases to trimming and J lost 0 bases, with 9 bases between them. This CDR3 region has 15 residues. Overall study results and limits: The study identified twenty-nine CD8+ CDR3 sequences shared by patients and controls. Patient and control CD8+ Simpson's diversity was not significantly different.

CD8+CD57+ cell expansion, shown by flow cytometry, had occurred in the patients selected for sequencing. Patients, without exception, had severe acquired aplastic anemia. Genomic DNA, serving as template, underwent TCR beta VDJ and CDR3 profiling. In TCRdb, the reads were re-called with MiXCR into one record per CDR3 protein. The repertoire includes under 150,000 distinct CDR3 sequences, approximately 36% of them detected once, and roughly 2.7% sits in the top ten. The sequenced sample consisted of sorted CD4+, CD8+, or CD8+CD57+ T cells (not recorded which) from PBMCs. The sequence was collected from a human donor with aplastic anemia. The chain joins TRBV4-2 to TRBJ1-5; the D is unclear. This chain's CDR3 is CASSHLRDSNQPQHF. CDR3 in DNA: TGTGCCAGCAGCCACCTGAGGGATAGCAATCAGCCCCAGCATTTT.